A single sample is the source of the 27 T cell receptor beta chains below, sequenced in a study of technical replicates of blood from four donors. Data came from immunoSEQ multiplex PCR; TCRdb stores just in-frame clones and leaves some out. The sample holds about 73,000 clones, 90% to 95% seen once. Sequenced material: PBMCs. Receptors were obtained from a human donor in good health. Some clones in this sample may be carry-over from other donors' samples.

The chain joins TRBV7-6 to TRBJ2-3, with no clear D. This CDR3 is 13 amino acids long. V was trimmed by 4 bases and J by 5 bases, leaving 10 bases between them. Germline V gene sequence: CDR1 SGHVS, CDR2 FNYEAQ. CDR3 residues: CASSSNLVDTQYF. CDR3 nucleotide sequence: TGTGCCAGCAGCTCCAACCTAGTAGATACGCAGTATTTT.

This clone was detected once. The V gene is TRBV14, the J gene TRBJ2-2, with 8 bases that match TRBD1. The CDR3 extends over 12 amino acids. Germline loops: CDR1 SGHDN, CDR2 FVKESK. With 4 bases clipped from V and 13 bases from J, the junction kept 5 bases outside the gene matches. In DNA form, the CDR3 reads TGTGCCAGCAGCCCAGGACAGGGAGGGCTGTTTTTT. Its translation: CASSPGQGGLFF.

The CDR3 sequence is CASSAGTGGVGNTEAFF. The CDR3 DNA sequence: TGTGCCAGCAGCGCCGGGACAGGGGGCGTCGGGAACACTGAAGCTTTCTTT. V is TRBV7-2 and J is TRBJ1-1, with 12 nucleotides matching TRBD1. J lost 1 base, V lost 5 bases, and 8 bases had no gene match. The CDR3 is 17 amino acids. The germline gives CDR1 SGHTA, CDR2 FQGNSA.

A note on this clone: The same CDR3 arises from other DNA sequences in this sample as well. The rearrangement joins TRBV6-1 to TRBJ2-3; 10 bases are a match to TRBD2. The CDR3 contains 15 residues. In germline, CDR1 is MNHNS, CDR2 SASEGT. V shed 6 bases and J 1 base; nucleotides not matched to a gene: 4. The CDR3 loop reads CASRAGTSGTDTQYF. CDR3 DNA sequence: TGTGCCAGCAGAGCCGGGACTAGCGGCACAGATACGCAGTATTTT.

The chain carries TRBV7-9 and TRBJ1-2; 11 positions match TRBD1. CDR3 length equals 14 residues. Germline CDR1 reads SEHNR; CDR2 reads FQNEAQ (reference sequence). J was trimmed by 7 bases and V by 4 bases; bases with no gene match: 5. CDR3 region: CASSYTGTGGGYTF. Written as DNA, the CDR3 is TGTGCCAGCAGCTATACCGGGACAGGGGGTGGCTACACCTTC.

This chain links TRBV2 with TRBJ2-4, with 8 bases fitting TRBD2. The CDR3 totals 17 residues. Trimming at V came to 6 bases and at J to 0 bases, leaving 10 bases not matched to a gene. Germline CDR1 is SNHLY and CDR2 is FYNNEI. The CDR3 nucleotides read TGTGCCAGCAGGGCTAGCGGGTTGTGGCTAGCCAAAAACATTCAGTACTTC. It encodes CASRASGLWLAKNIQYF. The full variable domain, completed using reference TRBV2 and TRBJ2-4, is EPEVTQTPSHQVTQMGQEVILRCVPISNHLYFYWYRQILGQKVEFLVSFYNNEISEKSEIFDDQFSVERPDGSNFTLKIRSTKLEDSAMYFCASRASGLWLAKNIQYFGAGTRLSVL.

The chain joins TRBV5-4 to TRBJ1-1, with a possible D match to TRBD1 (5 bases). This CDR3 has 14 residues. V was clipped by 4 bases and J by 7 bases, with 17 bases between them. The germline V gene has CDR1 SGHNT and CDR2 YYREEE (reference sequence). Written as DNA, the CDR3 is TGTGCCAGCAGCCAGGACACATATTCTGGTGAAGCTTTCTTT. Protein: CASSQDTYSGEAFF.

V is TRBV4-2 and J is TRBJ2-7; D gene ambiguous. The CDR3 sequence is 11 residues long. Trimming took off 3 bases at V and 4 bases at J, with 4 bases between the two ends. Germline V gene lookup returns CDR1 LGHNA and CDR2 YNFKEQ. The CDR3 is CASSQRYEQYF. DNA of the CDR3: TGTGCCAGCAGCCAGAGGTACGAGCAGTACTTC.

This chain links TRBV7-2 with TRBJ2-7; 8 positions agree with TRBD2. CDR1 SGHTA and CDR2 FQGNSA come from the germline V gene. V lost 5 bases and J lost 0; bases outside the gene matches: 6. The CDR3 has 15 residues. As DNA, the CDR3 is TGTGCCAGCAGCCGAGCGGGGGCTAGCTCCTACGAGCAGTACTTC. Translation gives CASSRAGASSYEQYF.

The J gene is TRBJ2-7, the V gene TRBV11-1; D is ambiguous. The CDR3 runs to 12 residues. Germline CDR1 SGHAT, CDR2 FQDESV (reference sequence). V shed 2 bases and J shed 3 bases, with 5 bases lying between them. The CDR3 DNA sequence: TGTGCCAGCAGCTTACTTAACTACGAGCAGTACTTC. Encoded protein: CASSLLNYEQYF.

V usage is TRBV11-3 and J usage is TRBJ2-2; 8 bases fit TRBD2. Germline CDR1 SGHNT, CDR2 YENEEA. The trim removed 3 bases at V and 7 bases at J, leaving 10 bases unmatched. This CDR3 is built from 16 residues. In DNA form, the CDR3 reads TGTGCCAGCAGCTTGGGCGGGAGGTACGACCTCGGGGAGCTGTTTTTT. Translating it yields CASSLGGRYDLGELFF.

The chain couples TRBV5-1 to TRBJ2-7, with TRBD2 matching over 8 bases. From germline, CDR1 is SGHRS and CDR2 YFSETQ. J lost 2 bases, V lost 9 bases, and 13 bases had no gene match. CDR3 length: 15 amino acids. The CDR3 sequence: CATRVGGGSAYEQYF. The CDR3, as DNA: TGCGCCACCAGGGTAGGCGGGGGGTCAGCCTACGAGCAGTACTTC.

CDR3 in amino acids: CASSQDLAGGLNMETQYF. The CDR3 DNA sequence: TGCGCCAGCAGCCAAGATCTAGCGGGAGGGCTTAATATGGAGACCCAGTACTTC. V and J are TRBV4-1 and TRBJ2-5; 12 bases map to TRBD2. Germline CDR1 is MGHRA and CDR2 is YSYEKL. There are 18 residues in the CDR3. V lost 0 bases and J lost 5; bases outside the gene matches: 10.

The CDR3 sequence: CAWSVTWTSGSWGETQYF. The CDR3 DNA reads as TGTGCCTGGAGTGTTACTTGGACTAGCGGGAGCTGGGGTGAGACCCAGTACTTC. The chain joins TRBV30 to TRBJ2-5, with TRBD2 matching over 13 bases. CDR3 length: 18 amino acids. CDR1 is GTSNPN and CDR2 is SVGIG in the germline V gene (reference sequence). The junction had 12 bases not matched to a gene; V was cut back by 0 bases and J by 5 bases. Full variable domain (missing parts from reference TRBV30 and TRBJ2-5): SQTIHQWPATLVQPVGSPLSLECTVEGTSNPNLYWYRQAAGRGLQLLFYSVGIGQISSEVPQNLSASRPQDRQFILSSKKLLLSDSGFYLCAWSVTWTSGSWGETQYFGPGTRLLVL.

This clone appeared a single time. CDR3 region: CASSPTTGNYGYTF. Here the CDR3 DNA reads TGTGCCAGCTCACCAACGACAGGGAACTATGGCTACACCTTC. The chain has TRBV18 and TRBJ1-2; 7 nucleotides match TRBD1. Trimming cost V 2 bases and J 2 bases; bases outside gene matches: 2. Germline loops: CDR1 KGHSH, CDR2 LQKENI. The CDR3 runs 14 residues.

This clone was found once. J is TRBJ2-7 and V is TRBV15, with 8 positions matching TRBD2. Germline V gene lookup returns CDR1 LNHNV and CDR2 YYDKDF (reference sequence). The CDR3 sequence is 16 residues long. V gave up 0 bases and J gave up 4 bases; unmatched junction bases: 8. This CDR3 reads CATSRDQGGRLYEQYF. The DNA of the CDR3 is TGTGCCACCAGCAGAGATCAGGGCGGGAGGCTTTACGAGCAGTACTTC.

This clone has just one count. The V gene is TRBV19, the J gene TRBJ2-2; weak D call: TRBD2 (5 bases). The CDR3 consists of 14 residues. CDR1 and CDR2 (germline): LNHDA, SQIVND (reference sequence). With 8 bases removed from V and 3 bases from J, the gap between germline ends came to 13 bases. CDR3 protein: CASARRGYTGELFF. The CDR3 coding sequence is TGTGCCAGTGCCCGCCGGGGATACACCGGGGAGCTGTTTTTT.

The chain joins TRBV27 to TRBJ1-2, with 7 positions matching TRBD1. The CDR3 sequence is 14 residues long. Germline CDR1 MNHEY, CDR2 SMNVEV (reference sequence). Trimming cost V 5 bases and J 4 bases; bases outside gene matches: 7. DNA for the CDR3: TGTGCCAGCAGTGGGGACAGTGGTAGCTATGGCTACACCTTC. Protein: CASSGDSGSYGYTF.

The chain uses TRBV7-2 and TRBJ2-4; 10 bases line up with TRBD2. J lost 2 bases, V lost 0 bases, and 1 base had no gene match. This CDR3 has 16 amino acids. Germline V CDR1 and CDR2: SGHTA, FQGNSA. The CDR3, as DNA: TGTGCCAGCAGCTTAGCTACTAGCGGGACCAAAAACATTCAGTACTTC. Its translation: CASSLATSGTKNIQYF.

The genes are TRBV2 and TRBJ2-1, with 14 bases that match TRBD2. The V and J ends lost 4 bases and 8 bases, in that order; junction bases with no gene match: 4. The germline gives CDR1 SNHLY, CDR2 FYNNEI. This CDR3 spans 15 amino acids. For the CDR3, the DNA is TGTGCCAGCAGTGTTGGGACTAGCGGGAGCGATGAGCAGTTCTTC. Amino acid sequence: CASSVGTSGSDEQFF. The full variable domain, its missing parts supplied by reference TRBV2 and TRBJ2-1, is EPEVTQTPSHQVTQMGQEVILRCVPISNHLYFYWYRQILGQKVEFLVSFYNNEISEKSEIFDDQFSVERPDGSNFTLKIRSTKLEDSAMYFCASSVGTSGSDEQFFGPGTRLTVL.

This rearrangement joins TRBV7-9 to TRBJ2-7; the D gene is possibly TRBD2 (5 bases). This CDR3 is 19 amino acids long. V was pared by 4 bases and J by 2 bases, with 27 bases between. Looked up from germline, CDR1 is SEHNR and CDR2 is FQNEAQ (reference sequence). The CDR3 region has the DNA TGTGCCAGCAGCTCGCCAAGGGCGGGCATCTCCACCAACCCCTACGAGCAGTACTTC. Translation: CASSSPRAGISTNPYEQYF. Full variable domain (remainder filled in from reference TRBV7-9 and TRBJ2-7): DTGVSQNPRHKITKRGQNVTFRCDPISEHNRLYWYRQTLGQGPEFLTYFQNEAQLEKSRLLSDRFSAERPKGSFSTLEIQRTEQGDSAMYLCASSSPRAGISTNPYEQYFGPGTRLTVT.

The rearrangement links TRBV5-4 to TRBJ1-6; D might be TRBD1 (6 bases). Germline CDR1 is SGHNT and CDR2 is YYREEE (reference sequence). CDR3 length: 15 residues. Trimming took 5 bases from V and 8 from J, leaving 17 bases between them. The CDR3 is CASRAPGGDYSPLHF. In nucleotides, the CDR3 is TGTGCCAGCAGGGCCCCTGGGGGCGATTATTCACCCCTCCACTTT.

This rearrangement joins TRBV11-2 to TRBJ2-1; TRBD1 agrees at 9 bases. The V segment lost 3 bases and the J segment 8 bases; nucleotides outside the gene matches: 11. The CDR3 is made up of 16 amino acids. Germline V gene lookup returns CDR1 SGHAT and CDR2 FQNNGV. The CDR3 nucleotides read TGTGCCAGCAGCTTCATGGAGGTACAGGGGGCCGATGAGCAGTTCTTC. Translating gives CASSFMEVQGADEQFF.

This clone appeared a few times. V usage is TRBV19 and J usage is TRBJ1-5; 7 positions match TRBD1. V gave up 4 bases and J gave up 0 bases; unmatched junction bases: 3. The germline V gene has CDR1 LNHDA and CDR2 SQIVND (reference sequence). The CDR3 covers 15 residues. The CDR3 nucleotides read TGTGCCAGTAGTAGGGGACAGTATAGCAATCAGCCCCAGCATTTT. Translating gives CASSRGQYSNQPQHF.

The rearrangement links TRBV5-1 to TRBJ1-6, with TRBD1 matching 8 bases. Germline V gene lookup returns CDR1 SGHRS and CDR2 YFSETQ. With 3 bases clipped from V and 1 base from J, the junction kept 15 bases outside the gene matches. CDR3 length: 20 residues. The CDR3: CASSSDPRAGGKSYNSPLHF. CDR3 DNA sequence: TGCGCCAGCAGCTCCGATCCCCGGGCAGGGGGCAAGTCCTATAATTCACCCCTCCACTTT.

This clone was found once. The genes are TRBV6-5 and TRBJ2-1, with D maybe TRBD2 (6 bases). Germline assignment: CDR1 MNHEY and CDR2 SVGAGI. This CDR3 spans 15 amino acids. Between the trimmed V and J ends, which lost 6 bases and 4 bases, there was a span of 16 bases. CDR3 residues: CASSRLVSEYNEQFF. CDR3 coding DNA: TGTGCCAGCAGCCGACTAGTTTCGGAATACAATGAGCAGTTCTTC.

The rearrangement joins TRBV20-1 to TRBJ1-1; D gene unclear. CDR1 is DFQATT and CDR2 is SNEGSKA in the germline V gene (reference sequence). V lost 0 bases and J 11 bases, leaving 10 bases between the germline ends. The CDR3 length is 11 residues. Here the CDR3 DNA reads TGCAGTGCTAGAGATCAGCTGGAGGCTTTCTTT. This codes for CSARDQLEAFF.